The source of this T cell receptor (beta chain) is a study of cytomegalovirus exposure and HLA in healthy donors. The CDR3 length is 13 residues. Germline V gives CDR1 LNHDA, CDR2 SQIVND (reference sequence). The germline V and J ends were trimmed by 3 bases and 4 bases, with 9 bases remaining between them. Profiling relied on immunoSEQ multiplex PCR, and the TCRdb table lists in-frame clones only, not all of them. The table includes 200,000 or so clones, around 90% detected once. Whole-study results and caveats: Most TCR sequences were rare, but some public TCRs occurred in many donors. The tendency of first-cohort TCR clusters to co-occur in the roughly 120 validation repertoires was the finding of a later analysis.

A note on this clone: What it recognizes is unknown.

Sequenced: PBMCs. This TCR derives from a woman between 18 and 29 years old in good health and CMV-seronegative. The chain uses TRBV19 and TRBJ1-1; D not certain. CDR3 sequence: CASSIRHVTEAFF. The CDR3 DNA is TGTGCCAGTAGTATCCGACACGTCACTGAAGCTTTCTTT.